One and the same sample provided the 13 T cell receptor beta chains below, sequenced in a study of Graves' ophthalmopathy and Graves' hyperthyroidism. The study amplified TCR beta CDR3 regions using RNA transcripts. Investigators did first-round RT-PCR with HTBI primers, then second-round multiplex PCR. In TCRdb, the multiplex PCR reads were re-called with MiXCR into one record per CDR3 protein. This table holds about 740,000 distinct CDR3 sequences, 40% found once. The specimen was peripheral blood. The receptors stem from an adult man with Graves' ophthalmopathy.

This clonotype was counted only a few times. One end of the junction fails to match germline, which may point to a read error. The chain carries TRBV7-9 and TRBJ1-6; D gene ambiguous. The CDR3 has 13 residues. The germline V gene encodes CDR1 SEHNR and CDR2 FQNEAQ (reference sequence). CDR3 in amino acids: CASSHQGDSPLHF. In nucleotides, the CDR3 is TGCGCCAGCAGCCACCAAGGCGATTCACCCCTCCACTTT.

This clonotype was seen once. This chain uses TRBV13 with TRBJ1-1; D may be TRBD1 (5 bases). Germline V lookup: CDR1 PRHDT, CDR2 FYEKMQ (reference sequence). CDR3 length: 14 amino acids. Trimming shortened V by 5 bases and J by 5 bases, and 15 bases separated the two germline ends. In DNA form, the CDR3 reads TGTGCCAGCAGCCCGAAGACAGTTTTTACTGAAGCTTTCTTT. This gives the protein CASSPKTVFTEAFF.

With respect to this clonotype: A much larger clone lies a single base off, so this may be a read error. The chain recombines TRBV20-1 with TRBJ1-2; the D gene is possibly TRBD1 (6 bases). The germline V gene encodes CDR1 DFQATT and CDR2 SNEGSKA (reference sequence). Trimming took 3 bases from V and 3 from J, leaving 14 bases between them. CDR3 length: 14 residues. CDR3 sequence reads: CSARDGRGDYGYTF. The DNA of the CDR3 is TGCAGTGCTAGGGATGGCAGGGGTGACTATGGCTACACCTTC.

As to this clonotype: A read error is possible here, since a much larger clone lies one base away. The J gene is TRBJ2-7, the V gene TRBV29-1; 14 bases match TRBD2. There are 18 residues in the CDR3. The germline V gene encodes CDR1 SQVTM and CDR2 ANQGSEA. V shed 3 bases, J shed 3 bases, and the junction held 13 bases outside the gene matches. The CDR3 loop is CSVDTTGLAGVLGYEQYF. The DNA for the CDR3 is TGCAGCGTTGATACAACGGGACTAGCGGGAGTGCTAGGCTACGAGCAGTACTTC.

The V gene is TRBV20-1, the J gene TRBJ2-7; the match to TRBD2 covers 7 bases. This CDR3 region has 13 residues. Germline assignment: CDR1 DFQATT and CDR2 SNEGSKA (reference sequence). V shed 4 bases, J shed 4 bases, and the junction held 7 bases outside the gene matches. The CDR3 sequence: CSAKGGARYEQYF. In nucleotides, the CDR3 is TGCAGTGCTAAGGGAGGGGCGAGGTACGAGCAGTACTTC.

This clonotype occurred many times. The chain uses TRBV7-9 and TRBJ1-1; D ambiguous. The V gene's germline CDR1 is SEHNR and CDR2 FQNEAQ (reference sequence). The CDR3 consists of 15 residues. V lost 1 base and J 1 base, leaving 10 bases between the germline ends. In DNA form, the CDR3 reads TGTGCCAGCAGCTTAGGATCGGGAGGGAACACTGAAGCTTTCTTT. The encoded protein is CASSLGSGGNTEAFF.

The chain couples TRBV15 to TRBJ1-2, with D possibly being TRBD1 (6 bases). Germline CDR1 LNHNV, CDR2 YYDKDF (reference sequence). There are 16 residues in the CDR3. V was cut by 3 bases and J by 1 base, with 15 bases left in between. The CDR3 bases are TGTGCCACCAGCAGCCCAGGACAGTTTTATAACTATGGCTACACCTTC. Protein: CATSSPGQFYNYGYTF.

The V call is TRBV20-1, the J call TRBJ2-7; 14 bases match TRBD2. Germline assignment: CDR1 DFQATT and CDR2 SNEGSKA (reference sequence). CDR3 length: 15 residues. J was trimmed by 4 bases and V by 5 bases; bases with no gene match: 7. The CDR3 region is CSAGGTSGRKYEQYF. CDR3 DNA: TGCAGTGCTGGGGGGACTAGCGGGAGAAAGTACGAGCAGTACTTC.

In this sample, this clonotype turned up a few times. This chain joins TRBV6-6 and TRBJ1-3; 7 bases fit TRBD1. The length of the CDR3 is 13 residues. The V and J ends lost 7 bases and 3 bases, in that order; junction bases with no gene match: 3. Germline V gene data show CDR1 as MNHNY and CDR2 as SVGAGI (reference sequence). This CDR3 reads CASKQGIGNTIYF. CDR3 DNA: TGTGCCAGCAAACAGGGGATTGGAAACACCATATATTTT.

This clonotype was seen ten or more times. V usage is TRBV7-9 and J usage is TRBJ1-1; D is uncertain. Germline V gives CDR1 SEHNR, CDR2 FQNEAQ (reference sequence). The CDR3 covers 15 residues. Trimming shortened V by 2 bases and J by 0 bases, and 10 bases separated the two germline ends. The CDR3 loop is CASSLPGSMNTEAFF. The DNA for the CDR3 is TGTGCCAGCAGCTTACCGGGCAGCATGAACACTGAAGCTTTCTTT.

This clonotype was recorded many times. The V gene is TRBV10-1, the J gene TRBJ1-5, with D possibly being TRBD1 (5 bases). Germline CDR1 reads WNHNN; CDR2 reads SYGVQD (reference sequence). V dropped 3 bases and J dropped 6 bases, with 9 bases sitting between them. The CDR3 has 13 residues. The CDR3 here is CASSEGVGQPQHF. The CDR3 DNA follows: TGCGCCAGCAGTGAAGGGGTAGGTCAGCCCCAGCATTTT.

V and J are TRBV19 and TRBJ1-1, with unresolved D. Germline V gene sequence: CDR1 LNHDA, CDR2 SQIVND (reference sequence). The CDR3 has 17 amino acids. Trimming pared 1 base from V and 1 base from J, leaving 16 bases between. CDR3 sequence (DNA): TGTGCCAGTAGTATAGTTCCGGGCTTCACCAAGAACACTGAAGCTTTCTTT. This translates into CASSIVPGFTKNTEAFF. Full variable domain (remainder filled in from reference TRBV19 and TRBJ1-1): DGGITQSPKYLFRKEGQNVTLSCEQNLNHDAMYWYRQDPGQGLRLIYYSQIVNDFQKGDIAEGYSVSREKKESFPLTVTSAQKNPTAFYLCASSIVPGFTKNTEAFFGQGTRLTVV.

The V call is TRBV11-2, the J call TRBJ1-1, with D perhaps matching TRBD1 (5 bases). With 4 bases removed from V and 3 bases from J, the gap between germline ends came to 18 bases. The CDR3 covers 16 residues. Germline loops: CDR1 SGHAT, CDR2 FQNNGV. CDR3 in DNA: TGTGCCAGCAGCTCGCCCGGGACCCGGGCGGACACTGAAGCTTTCTTT. Translating gives CASSSPGTRADTEAFF.